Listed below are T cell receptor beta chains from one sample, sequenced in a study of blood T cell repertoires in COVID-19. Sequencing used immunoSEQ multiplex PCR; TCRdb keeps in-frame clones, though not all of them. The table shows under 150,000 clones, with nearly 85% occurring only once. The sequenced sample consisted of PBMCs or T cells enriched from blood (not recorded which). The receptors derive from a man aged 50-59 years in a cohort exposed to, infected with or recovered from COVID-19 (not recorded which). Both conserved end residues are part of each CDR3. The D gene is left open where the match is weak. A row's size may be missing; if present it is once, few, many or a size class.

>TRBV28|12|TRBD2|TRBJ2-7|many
TGTGCCAGCCAGCTAGCGGGGTACGAGCAGTACTTC
CASQLAGYEQYF
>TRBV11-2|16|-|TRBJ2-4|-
TGTGCCAGCAGCTCCGGGTCAGGAGGAGCCAAAAACATTCAGTACTTC
CASSSGSGGAKNIQYF
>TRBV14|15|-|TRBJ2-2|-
TGTGCCAGCAGCCCCCTGGGGGGGCGCACCGGGGAGCTGTTTTTT
CASSPLGGRTGELFF
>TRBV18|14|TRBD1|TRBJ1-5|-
TGTGCCAGCTCAGAGGACAGGGGGGATCAGCCCCAGCATTTT
CASSEDRGDQPQHF
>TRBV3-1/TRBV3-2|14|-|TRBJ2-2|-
TGTGCCAGCAGCCGGCAGACGAACACCGGGGAGCTGTTTTTT
CASSRQTNTGELFF
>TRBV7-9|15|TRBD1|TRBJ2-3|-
TGTGCCAGCAGTCGACAGGGTATGGGCACAGATACGCAGTATTTT
CASSRQGMGTDTQYF
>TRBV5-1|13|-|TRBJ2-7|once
TGCGCCAGCACCGGAAGCAGGGGCCACGAGCAGTACTTC
CASTGSRGHEQYF
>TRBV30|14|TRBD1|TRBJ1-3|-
TGTGCCTGGAGTGAGACAGGGAATGGAAACACCATATATTTT
CAWSETGNGNTIYF
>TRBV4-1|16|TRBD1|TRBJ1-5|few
TGCGCCAGCAGCCAAACTGGGGACAGGGTGGGGCAGCCCCAGCATTTT
CASSQTGDRVGQPQHF
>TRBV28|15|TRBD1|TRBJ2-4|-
TGTGCCAGCAGAGGAGCGGACAGGGGCAAAAACATTCAGTACTTC
CASRGADRGKNIQYF
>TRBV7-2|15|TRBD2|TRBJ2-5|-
TGTGCCAGCAGCCAGAACGGGGGGGGCCAAGAGACCCAGTACTTC
CASSQNGGGQETQYF
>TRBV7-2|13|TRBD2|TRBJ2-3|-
TGTGCCGGCCGACGGGGGGTCACAGATACGCAGTATTTT
CAGRRGVTDTQYF
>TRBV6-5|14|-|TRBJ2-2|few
TGTGCCAGTACCCTTCAGATGAACACCGGGGAGCTGTTTTTT
CASTLQMNTGELFF
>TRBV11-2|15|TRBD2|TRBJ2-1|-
TGTGCCAGCAGCTCAAGCGGGGGGGCCTACGATGAGCAGTTCTTC
CASSSSGGAYDEQFF
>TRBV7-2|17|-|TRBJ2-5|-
TGTGCCAGCAGCTTGCTCGGGCGGGGCCCGACGGGGGAGACCCAGTACTTC
CASSLLGRGPTGETQYF
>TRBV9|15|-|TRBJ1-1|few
TGTGCCAGCAGCGTAATGATGGGAGGAGACACTGAAGCTTTCTTT
CASSVMMGGDTEAFF
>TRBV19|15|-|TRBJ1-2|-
TGTGCCAGTAGTATCCCGGGGGAGGGGAACTATGGCTACACCTTC
CASSIPGEGNYGYTF
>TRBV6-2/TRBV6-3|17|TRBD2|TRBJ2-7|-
TGTGCCAGCAGTTACCCTGGATTAGCGGGAGGGCCGAAAGAGCAGTACTTC
CASSYPGLAGGPKEQYF
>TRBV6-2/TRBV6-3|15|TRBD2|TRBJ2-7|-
TGTGCCAGCAGCTACTCCGGACTAGCGGGGGTCGAGCAGTACTTC
CASSYSGLAGVEQYF
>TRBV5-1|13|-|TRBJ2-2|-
TGCGCCAGCAGCCTACCTAACACCGGGGAGCTGTTTTTT
CASSLPNTGELFF
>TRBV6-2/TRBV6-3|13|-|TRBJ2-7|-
TGTGCCAGCAGCCTGAACTCGGTTTGGGAGCAGTACTTC
CASSLNSVWEQYF
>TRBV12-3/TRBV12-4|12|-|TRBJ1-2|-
TGTGCCAGCAGTTTAATCGGGAGGGGCTACACCTTC
CASSLIGRGYTF
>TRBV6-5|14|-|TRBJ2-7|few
TGTGCCAGCAGTTACGCGGGGACAGCGGCCGAGCAGTACTTC
CASSYAGTAAEQYF
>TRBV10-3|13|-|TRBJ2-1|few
TGTGCCATCCGGGACGGGAGCACCAATGAGCAGTTCTTC
CAIRDGSTNEQFF
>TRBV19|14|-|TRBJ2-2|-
TGTGCCAGTAGTATTGGGAGCTACACCGGGGAGCTGTTTTTT
CASSIGSYTGELFF
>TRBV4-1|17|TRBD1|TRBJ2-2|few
TGCGCCAGCAGCCATCTGTCCGGGACAGGTAACACCGGGGAGCTGTTTTTT
CASSHLSGTGNTGELFF
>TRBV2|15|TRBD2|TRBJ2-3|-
TGTGCCAGCAGGACTCAGACTAGCGGATGGGATACGCAGTATTTT
CASRTQTSGWDTQYF